Below, 15 T cell receptor beta chains from the same sample are listed, as sequenced in a study of shared clonotypes between healthy human individuals. The data were produced by immunoSEQ multiplex PCR, yet TCRdb's version contains in-frame clones alone and is incomplete. The repertoire holds around 2,000,000 clones, with roughly 94% as singletons. The sequencing input was naive CD4+ T cells sorted from blood. This sample's subset: CD45RA+ positively selected. The receptors come from a young man in good health.

Details on this clone: The same CDR3 can be traced to other DNA sequences in this sample. The J gene is TRBJ2-7, the V gene TRBV7-8, with D possibly TRBD2 on 6 matching bases. The V end lost 0 bases, the J end lost 0 bases, and 6 bases lay between the germline ends. Germline V gene lookup returns CDR1 SGHVS and CDR2 FQNEAQ. There are 14 residues in the CDR3. CDR3 loop: CASSLAAGSYEQYF. The CDR3 DNA follows: TGTGCCAGCAGCTTAGCAGCGGGCTCCTACGAGCAGTACTTC.

The V and J genes are TRBV28 and TRBJ2-4, with 13 bases fitting TRBD2. The CDR3 has 15 amino acids. J gave up 1 base and V 10 bases, and 4 bases lay outside the gene matches. Germline values: CDR1 MDHEN, CDR2 SYDVKM. As DNA, the CDR3 is TGTGCCACCCGACTAGCGGGGGGCGCCAAAAACATTCAGTACTTC. Translation: CATRLAGGAKNIQYF.

The gene calls are TRBV29-1 and TRBJ1-2, with D perhaps TRBD1 (5 bases). The CDR3 runs 12 residues. Germline V gene sequence: CDR1 SQVTM, CDR2 ANQGSEA. Deletions cut 7 bases from V and 5 bases from J, with 14 bases between. CDR3 bases: TGCAGCGCCCAGGGTTCTGGGTATGGCTACACCTTC. It is translated as CSAQGSGYGYTF.

The chain couples TRBV7-5 to TRBJ1-3; the table's D call TRBD1 went unverified against the DNA. TRBV7-5 is a pseudogene. The CDR3 is 17 residues long. The DNA for the CDR3 is TGTGCCAGAAGCTTAGATCTAGGGGATAGCTCTGGAAACACCATATATTTT. Protein product: CARSLDLGDSSGNTIYF.

The chain has TRBV6-1 and TRBJ1-1; D unresolved. V lost 4 bases, J lost 2 bases, and 8 bases lay in between. Looked up from germline, CDR1 is MNHNS and CDR2 is SASEGT. CDR3 size: 13 residues. This CDR3 is CASSAAANTEAFF. The CDR3 nucleotides are TGTGCCAGCAGTGCAGCAGCTAACACTGAAGCTTTCTTT.

As for this clone: At the DNA level, this CDR3 is encoded by other sequences in the same sample as well. The rearrangement joins TRBV18 to TRBJ2-2, with D maybe TRBD2 (6 bases). Germline-derived CDR1 and CDR2 are KGHSH and LQKENI. Trimming took off 6 bases at V and 1 base at J, with 12 bases between the two ends. The CDR3 is 15 amino acids. Written as DNA, the CDR3 is TGTGCCAGCTCCCCGGGGGTCCAGAACACCGGGGAGCTGTTTTTT. It yields the protein CASSPGVQNTGELFF.

This clone occurred once. DNA for the CDR3: TGTGCCATCTCGACTAGCGGTCAAGAGACCCAGTACTTC. This sequence encodes CAISTSGQETQYF. This sequence joins TRBV10-3 and TRBJ2-5; TRBD2 aligns across 9 bases. The CDR3 is 13 residues long. Germline V gene data show CDR1 as ENHRY and CDR2 as SYGVKD. The J segment lost 2 bases and the V segment lost 8 bases, leaving 3 bases of the junction unmatched.

The rearrangement uses TRBV11-3 and TRBJ2-1, with D hard to call. Germline V gene data show CDR1 as SGHNT and CDR2 as YENEEA. Trimming cost V 2 bases and J 6 bases, with 8 bases left between them. This CDR3 has 13 residues. Written as DNA, the CDR3 is TGTGCCAGCAGCTTAACCCAATTCAATGAGCAGTTCTTC. It translates to CASSLTQFNEQFF.

The chain uses TRBV5-1 and TRBJ2-1; D is ambiguous. CDR1 SGHRS and CDR2 YFSETQ come from the germline V gene. CDR3 length equals 15 residues. The ends were cut back, 9 bases at V and 0 bases at J, with 16 bases in the middle. CDR3 bases: TGCGCCACCTCTTCAACGTCCAGCTCCTACAATGAGCAGTTCTTC. Residues: CATSSTSSSYNEQFF.

This chain connects TRBV7-2 to TRBJ1-3; D might be TRBD1 (5 bases). There are 16 residues in the CDR3. Per the germline V gene, CDR1 is SGHTA and CDR2 is FQGNSA. Trimming shortened V by 0 bases and J by 0 bases, and 9 bases separated the two germline ends. The CDR3 nucleotides read TGTGCCAGCAGCTTAGCAGGGGCTTTCTCTGGAAACACCATATATTTT. Protein sequence: CASSLAGAFSGNTIYF.

The rearrangement joins TRBV11-3 to TRBJ1-5; D is possibly TRBD1 (6 bases). The ends were cut back, 5 bases at V and 2 bases at J, with 16 bases in the middle. Germline V lookup: CDR1 SGHNT, CDR2 YENEEA. This CDR3 is 16 amino acids long. The CDR3: CASSPHEGGGNQPQHF. The CDR3 nucleotides are TGTGCCAGCAGCCCACATGAGGGGGGGGGCAATCAGCCCCAGCATTTT.

The chain employs TRBV5-6 and TRBJ1-1; possible D gene TRBD1, 6 bases. The CDR3 extends over 17 amino acids. Germline CDR1 is SGHDT and CDR2 is YYEEEE. With 2 bases removed from V and 0 bases from J, the gap between germline ends came to 17 bases. This chain's CDR3 is CASSFPRGGLMNTEAFF. The DNA for the CDR3 is TGTGCCAGCAGCTTCCCTCGGGGGGGCCTGATGAACACTGAAGCTTTCTTT.

The rearrangement links TRBV6-5 to TRBJ2-5, with 8 bases aligning to TRBD1. Looked up from germline, CDR1 is MNHEY and CDR2 is SVGAGI. CDR3 length: 10 amino acids. J lost 11 bases, V lost 6 bases, and 2 bases had no gene match. CDR3 region: CASSRTGQYF. The CDR3 DNA reads TGTGCCAGCAGCCGGACAGGGCAGTACTTC.

This chain uses TRBV15 with TRBJ1-5; D is unresolved. Deletions cut 3 bases from V and 7 bases from J, with 16 bases between. The CDR3 covers 15 residues. The germline V gene has CDR1 LNHNV and CDR2 YYDKDF (reference sequence). In DNA form, the CDR3 reads TGTGCCACCAGCAGGTCATTGGGAGGGCACCAGCCCCAGCATTTT. Its translation is CATSRSLGGHQPQHF.

V gene TRBV2 combines with J gene TRBJ1-5; D uncertain. V lost 2 bases and J 7 bases, leaving 9 bases between the germline ends. The length of the CDR3 is 13 residues. CDR1 is SNHLY and CDR2 is FYNNEI in the germline V gene. DNA of the CDR3: TGTGCCAGCAGTGAAAAAGACGTACAGCCCCAGCATTTT. Translated: CASSEKDVQPQHF.